This T cell receptor beta chain emerged from a study of OX40 agonist ivuxolimab in advanced cancers. Study overall: Dose-escalation patients' cancers were hepatocellular carcinoma, melanoma, renal cell or head and neck cancer.

For this clone: Its antigen is not identified.

Notes on the study in general: Relative to CD4+ cells, CD8+ T cells on average had more expanded clones.

Here immunoSEQ multiplex PCR was the method, and the copy in TCRdb shows in-frame clones only, minus some. Among 53,000 or so clones listed, over 90% were seen once. Germline V gives CDR1 MDHEN, CDR2 SYDVKM. The V and J ends lost 2 bases and 2 bases, in that order; junction bases with no gene match: 6. This CDR3 contains 17 residues. Any history of autoimmune disease or systemic immunosuppression disqualified patients. The receptor was isolated from an adult with an advanced solid tumor such as melanoma, head and neck, liver or kidney cancer. The V call is TRBV28, the J call TRBJ1-4; 9 bases map to TRBD1. The sequencing here drew on CD4+ or CD8+ T cells sorted from blood, taken in a trial of the OX40 agonist ivuxolimab. The CDR3 bases are TGTGCCAGCAGTTTAGAGGGGACAGGGTTGACTAATGAAAAACTGTTTTTT. It translates to CASSLEGTGLTNEKLFF. Drawing the rest from reference TRBV28 and TRBJ1-4, the complete variable domain is DVKVTQSSRYLVKRTGEKVFLECVQDMDHENMFWYRQDPGLGLRLIYFSYDVKMKEKGDIPEGYSVSREKKERFSLILESASTNQTSMYLCASSLEGTGLTNEKLFFGSGTQLSVL.